This TCR beta chain comes out of a study of T cells in Graves' hyperthyroidism and ophthalmopathy. This clonotype appeared many times. The antigen remains undetermined. Orbital computed tomography and thyroid ultrasound, together with serum TRAb and thyroxine and clinical symptoms, were used for diagnoses. Out of over 7.5 ml of fresh peripheral blood came the PBMCs. Amplification yielded TCR beta CDR3 regions, with RNA transcripts as the source. With the HTBI primer set, the TCR CDR3 went through a first round of RT-PCR. Each CDR3 protein gets one entry after TCRdb re-called the multiplex PCR reads with MiXCR. The repertoire holds about 400,000 distinct CDR3 sequences, with about 15% as singletons. Study observations and caveats: Ophthalmopathy, as predicted by the model, came a median roughly 6.8 months after the prediction.

Germline loops: CDR1 SGHKS, CDR2 YYEKEE (reference sequence). V lost 4 bases, J lost 3 bases, and 5 bases lay in between. The CDR3 contains 11 residues. The receptor comes from a woman younger than 45 with Graves' hyperthyroidism. Sequences were obtained from blood. The chain has TRBV5-5 and TRBJ2-7; no firm D call. CDR3 amino acids: CASSADYEQYF. As DNA, the CDR3 is TGTGCCAGCAGCGCGGACTACGAGCAGTACTTC.